Sequencing of this T cell receptor (beta chain) was carried out in a study of graft-versus-host responses after intestinal transplantation. Study observations and caveats: After transplant, early declines in HvG clones were associated with peak levels of circulating GvH clones.

Investigators plated approximately 200,000 CFSE-labeled responder cells together with approximately 200,000 irradiated stimulator cells labeled with violet dye. The data were produced by immunoSEQ multiplex PCR, yet TCRdb's version contains in-frame clones alone and is incomplete. In the table there are tens of thousands of clones, roughly 30% of which are singletons. V was shortened by 5 bases and J by 5 bases, with 19 bases between the two germline ends. This CDR3 is 17 amino acids long. CDR1 and CDR2 from the germline V gene are SGHNT and YENEEA. The TCR was taken from a human patient who received an intestinal transplant. Sample: alloreactive CD8+ T cells from a mixed lymphocyte reaction culture, taken before intestinal transplant. Subset: CFSE-low proliferating T cells sorted from approximately six-day pre-transplant mixed lymphocyte reaction (GvH or HvG direction). The chain has TRBV11-3 and TRBJ2-6; no clear D. The CDR3 protein is CASSRLSRQSRANVLTF. The CDR3 coding sequence is TGTGCCAGCAGCCGCTTATCTCGACAAAGTCGGGCCAACGTCCTGACTTTC.